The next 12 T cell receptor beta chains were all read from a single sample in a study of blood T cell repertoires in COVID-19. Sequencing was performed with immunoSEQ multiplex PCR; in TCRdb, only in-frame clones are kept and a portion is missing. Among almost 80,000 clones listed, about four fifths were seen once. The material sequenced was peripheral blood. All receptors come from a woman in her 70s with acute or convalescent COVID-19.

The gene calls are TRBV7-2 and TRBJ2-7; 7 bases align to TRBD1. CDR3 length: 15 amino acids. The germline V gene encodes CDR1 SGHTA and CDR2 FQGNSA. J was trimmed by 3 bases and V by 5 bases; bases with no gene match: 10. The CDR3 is CASSTNPGQHYEQYF. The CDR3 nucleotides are TGTGCCAGCAGCACTAATCCGGGACAGCACTACGAGCAGTACTTC.

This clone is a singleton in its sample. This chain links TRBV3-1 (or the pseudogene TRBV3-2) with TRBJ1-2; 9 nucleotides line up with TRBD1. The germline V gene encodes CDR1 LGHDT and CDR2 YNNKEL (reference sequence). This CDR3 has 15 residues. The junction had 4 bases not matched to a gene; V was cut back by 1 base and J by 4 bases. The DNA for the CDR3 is TGTGCCAGCAGCCAAGTCCCGGGACAGGGCTATGGCTACACCTTC. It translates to CASSQVPGQGYGYTF.

CDR3 region: CASSLGVENTEAFF. The CDR3 DNA sequence: TGCGCCAGCAGCTTGGGAGTAGAGAACACTGAAGCTTTCTTT. This rearrangement joins TRBV5-1 to TRBJ1-1; D gene ambiguous. Germline V CDR1 and CDR2: SGHRS, YFSETQ. The length of the CDR3 is 14 residues. Trimming shortened V by 0 bases and J by 1 base, and 7 bases separated the two germline ends.

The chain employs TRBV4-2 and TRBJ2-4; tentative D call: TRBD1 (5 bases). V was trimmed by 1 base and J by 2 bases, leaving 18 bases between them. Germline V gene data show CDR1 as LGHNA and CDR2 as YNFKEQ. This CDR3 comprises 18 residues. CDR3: CASSQGPRGAGSKNIQYF. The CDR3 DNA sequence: TGTGCCAGCAGCCAAGGGCCCCGTGGGGCCGGGTCCAAAAACATTCAGTACTTC.

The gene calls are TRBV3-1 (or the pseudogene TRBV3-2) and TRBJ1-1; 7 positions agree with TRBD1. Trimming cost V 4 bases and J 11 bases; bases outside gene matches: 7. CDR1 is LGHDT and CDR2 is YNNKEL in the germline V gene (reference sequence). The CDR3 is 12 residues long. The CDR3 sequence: CASSPTRGKAFF. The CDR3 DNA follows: TGTGCCAGCAGCCCTACCAGGGGGAAGGCTTTCTTT.

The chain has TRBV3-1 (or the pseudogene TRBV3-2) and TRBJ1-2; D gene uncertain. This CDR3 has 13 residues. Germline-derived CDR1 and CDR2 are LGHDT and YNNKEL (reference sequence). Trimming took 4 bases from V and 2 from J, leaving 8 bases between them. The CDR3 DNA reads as TGTGCCAGCAGCCCGCGCGGCAACTATGGCTACACCTTC. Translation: CASSPRGNYGYTF.

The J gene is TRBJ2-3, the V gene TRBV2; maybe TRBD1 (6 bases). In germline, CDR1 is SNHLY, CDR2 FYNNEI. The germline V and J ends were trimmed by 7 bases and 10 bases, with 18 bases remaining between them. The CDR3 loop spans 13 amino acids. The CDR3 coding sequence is TGTGCCAGCAAACTAGAGGGGGTTGGAGCGCAGTATTTT. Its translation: CASKLEGVGAQYF.

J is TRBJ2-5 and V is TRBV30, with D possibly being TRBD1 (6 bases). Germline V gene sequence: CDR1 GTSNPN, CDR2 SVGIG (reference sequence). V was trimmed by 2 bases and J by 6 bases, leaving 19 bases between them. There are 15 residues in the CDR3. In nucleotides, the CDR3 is TGTGCCTGGAGTACGTTGTCAGGGGCAGCGCAGACCCAGTACTTC. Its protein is CAWSTLSGAAQTQYF. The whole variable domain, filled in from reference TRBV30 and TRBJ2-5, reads SQTIHQWPATLVQPVGSPLSLECTVEGTSNPNLYWYRQAAGRGLQLLFYSVGIGQISSEVPQNLSASRPQDRQFILSSKKLLLSDSGFYLCAWSTLSGAAQTQYFGPGTRLLVL.

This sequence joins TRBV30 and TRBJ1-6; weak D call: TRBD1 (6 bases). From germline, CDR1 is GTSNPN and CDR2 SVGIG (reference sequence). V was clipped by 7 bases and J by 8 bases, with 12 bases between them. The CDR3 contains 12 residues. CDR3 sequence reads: CASARGDSPLHF. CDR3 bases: TGTGCCTCCGCCAGGGGCGATTCACCCCTCCACTTT. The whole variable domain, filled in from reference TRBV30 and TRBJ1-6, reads SQTIHQWPATLVQPVGSPLSLECTVEGTSNPNLYWYRQAAGRGLQLLFYSVGIGQISSEVPQNLSASRPQDRQFILSSKKLLLSDSGFYLCASARGDSPLHFGNGTRLTVT.

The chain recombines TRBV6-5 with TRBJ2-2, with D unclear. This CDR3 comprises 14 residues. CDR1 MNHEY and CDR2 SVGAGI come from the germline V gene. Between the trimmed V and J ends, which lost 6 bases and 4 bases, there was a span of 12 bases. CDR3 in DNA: TGTGCCAGCAGGGCGGCGTCGGGCACCGGGGAGCTGTTTTTT. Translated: CASRAASGTGELFF.

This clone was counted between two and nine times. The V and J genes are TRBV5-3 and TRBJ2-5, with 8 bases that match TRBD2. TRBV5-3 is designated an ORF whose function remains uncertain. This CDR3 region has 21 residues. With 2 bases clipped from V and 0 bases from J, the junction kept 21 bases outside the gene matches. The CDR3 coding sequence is TGTGCCAGAAGCTTCCGTTCTAGCGGGTTTACTAATTCGAAGTACCAAGAGACCCAGTACTTC. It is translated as CARSFRSSGFTNSKYQETQYF.

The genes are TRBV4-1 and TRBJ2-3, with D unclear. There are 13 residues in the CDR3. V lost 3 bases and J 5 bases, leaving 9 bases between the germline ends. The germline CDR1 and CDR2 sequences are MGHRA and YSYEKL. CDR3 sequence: CASSHYTRDTQYF. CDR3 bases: TGCGCCAGCAGCCATTATACTCGAGATACGCAGTATTTT.